The rows below give T cell receptor beta chains drawn from one sample of a study of beta chain features in type 1 diabetes. Sequencing was performed with immunoSEQ multiplex PCR; in TCRdb, only in-frame clones are kept and a portion is missing. This table holds about 710,000 clones, around an eighth found once. Sequencing input: naive CD4+ T cells from blood. These TCRs come from a man between 18 and 35 years old with type 1 diabetes. CDR3s include the opening cysteine and the closing phenylalanine or tryptophan. D genes are given only for firm matches. Only some rows state a clone size, as once, few, many or a class for expanded clones.

clone_size j_call d_call v_call cdr3_aa cdr3_nt
- TRBJ2-1 TRBD2 TRBV7-9 CASSQDTSGRQFF TGTGCCAGCAGCCAAGATACTAGCGGAAGGCAGTTCTTC
once TRBJ1-4 - TRBV9 CASSVMGGDDEKLFF TGTGCCAGCAGCGTAATGGGGGGAGACGATGAAAAACTGTTTTTT
- TRBJ2-5 - TRBV9 CASSAGRGFFIETQYF TGTGCCAGCAGCGCGGGACGGGGGTTTTTTATAGAGACCCAGTACTTC
- TRBJ1-1 TRBD1 TRBV6-5 CASSTTGVTEAFF TGTGCCAGCAGTACAACAGGGGTCACTGAAGCTTTCTTT
few TRBJ1-3 - TRBV4-3 CASSQDVVGTGNTIYF TGCGCCAGCAGCCAAGATGTTGTAGGGACTGGAAACACCATATATTTT
- TRBJ2-2 - TRBV6-1 CASSEDGTGELFF TGTGCCAGCAGTGAAGATGGCACCGGGGAGCTGTTTTTT
few TRBJ2-5 - TRBV6-5 CASSYSGFWETQYF TGTGCCAGCAGTTACTCAGGTTTCTGGGAGACCCAGTACTTC
- TRBJ2-1 - TRBV29-1 CSVPVGNEQFF TGCAGCGTACCCGTCGGCAATGAGCAGTTCTTC
few TRBJ1-1 - TRBV29-1 CSGGGRLEAFF TGCAGCGGGGGGGGGCGCCTTGAAGCTTTCTTT
- TRBJ2-1 TRBD1 TRBV4-1 CASSQVGRGQGNEQFF TGCGCCAGCAGCCAAGTGGGCAGGGGGCAGGGCAATGAGCAGTTCTTC
few TRBJ2-5 - TRBV2 CASMSHGWETQYF TGTGCCAGCATGTCCCACGGATGGGAGACCCAGTACTTC
few TRBJ2-5 - TRBV5-1 CASSLVAETQYF TGCGCCAGCAGCTTGGTGGCAGAGACCCAGTACTTC
- TRBJ2-7 TRBD1 TRBV29-1 CSAFRGLDEQYF TGCAGCGCCTTCAGGGGGCTGGACGAGCAGTACTTC
- TRBJ1-1 - TRBV4-2 CASSQDWRVAEAFF TGTGCCAGCAGCCAGGATTGGAGGGTCGCTGAAGCTTTCTTT
- TRBJ2-5 - TRBV11-2 CASSPGSLNSGETQYF TGTGCCAGCAGCCCAGGGAGCCTCAACTCGGGGGAGACCCAGTACTTC
few TRBJ1-2 - TRBV2 CASSEGQMSYGYTF TGTGCCAGCAGTGAAGGGCAGATGAGCTATGGCTACACCTTC
- TRBJ1-4 TRBD1 TRBV7-2 CASSPGQGCEKLFF TGTGCCAGCAGCCCGGGACAGGGTTGTGAAAAACTGTTTTTT
- TRBJ1-1 - TRBV20-1 CSARVLTEAFF TGCAGTGCTAGAGTCCTAACTGAAGCTTTCTTT
- TRBJ2-1 TRBD1 TRBV29-1 CSVGGTGELYNEQFF TGCAGCGTTGGCGGGACAGGGGAACTGTACAATGAGCAGTTCTTC
few TRBJ2-3 TRBD2 TRBV28 CASSQGLAGETDTQYF TGTGCCAGCAGTCAAGGACTAGCGGGGGAAACAGATACGCAGTATTTT
- TRBJ1-1 - TRBV5-1 CASSASRGGNTEAFF TGCGCCAGCAGCGCTTCCAGGGGAGGGAACACTGAAGCTTTCTTT
- TRBJ1-6 - TRBV2 CASRNRVSPLHF TGTGCCAGCAGGAACAGGGTTTCACCCCTCCACTTT
- TRBJ1-6 TRBD1 TRBV30 CASKSGQRNNSPLHF TGTGCCAGCAAATCGGGACAGAGAAATAATTCACCCCTCCACTTT
- TRBJ1-1 - TRBV10-3 CAISGVTGGSMNTEAFF TGTGCCATCAGTGGAGTCACGGGGGGATCCATGAACACTGAAGCTTTCTTT
few TRBJ2-3 - TRBV30 CAWNPQGGADTQYF TGTGCCTGGAACCCACAGGGGGGGGCAGATACGCAGTATTTT
- TRBJ2-3 - TRBV25-1 CASQGGFSTDTQYF TGTGCCAGCCAAGGGGGTTTCAGCACAGATACGCAGTATTTT
- TRBJ2-3 - TRBV7-6 CASSLNHFGTDTQYF TGTGCCAGCAGCTTAAACCATTTTGGCACAGATACGCAGTATTTT
few TRBJ1-5 - TRBV30 CAWSGGSNQPQHF TGTGCCTGGAGTGGCGGGAGCAATCAGCCCCAGCATTTT
- TRBJ2-7 - TRBV11-2 CASSLDRGPYEQYF TGTGCCAGCAGCTTAGACAGGGGCCCCTACGAGCAGTACTTC
few TRBJ2-2 TRBD1 TRBV4-1 CASSQRQGAQSGELFF TGCGCCAGCAGCCAACGGCAGGGGGCCCAGAGCGGGGAGCTGTTTTTT
few TRBJ2-3 TRBD2 TRBV28 CASSNPGLAADTQYF TGTGCCAGCAGCAACCCGGGACTAGCGGCAGATACGCAGTATTTT
- TRBJ2-5 - TRBV20-1 CSATPSETQYF TGCAGTGCCACCCCAAGCGAGACCCAGTACTTC
few TRBJ1-1 - TRBV7-9 CASSALYTEAFF TGTGCCAGCAGCGCATTATACACTGAAGCTTTCTTT
- TRBJ1-5 TRBD1 TRBV7-2 CASSTDEGAHQPQHF TGTGCCAGCAGCACCGACGAGGGGGCCCATCAGCCCCAGCATTTT
few TRBJ2-7 - TRBV6-1 CASSELPGRAYEQYF TGTGCCAGCAGTGAATTACCGGGACGGGCCTACGAGCAGTACTTC
- TRBJ2-1 TRBD1 TRBV30 CAWTSPGTGGNEQFF TGTGCCTGGACTTCACCGGGGACAGGGGGTAATGAGCAGTTCTTC
- TRBJ1-2 TRBD1 TRBV2 CASSAPTGGDGYTF TGTGCCAGCAGTGCACCGACAGGGGGCGATGGCTACACCTTC